These 13 T cell receptor beta chains came from one sample sequenced in a study of T cell repertoires in cytomegalovirus infection. These receptors have no identified antigens. Each CDR3 protein gets one entry after TCRdb re-called the reads with MiXCR. This table has around 570,000 distinct CDR3 sequences, around 40% appearing once. This specimen consisted of cultured PBMCs, obtained from culture after CMV antigen stimulation. These TCRs come from a human donor in good health (CMV status not recorded). Some clones in this sample may be carry-over from other donors' samples.

This clonotype has ten or more counts. The V gene is TRBV7-2, the J gene TRBJ2-1; 13 nucleotides align to TRBD2. The V segment lost 4 bases and the J segment 5 bases; nucleotides outside the gene matches: 5. Per the germline V gene, CDR1 is SGHTA and CDR2 is FQGNSA. This CDR3 has 16 amino acids. CDR3 coding DNA: TGTGCCAGCAGCTACTCCGGGACTAGCGGGGACAATGAGCAGTTCTTC. Its protein product is CASSYSGTSGDNEQFF.

This clonotype occurred many times. The chain recombines TRBV7-2 with TRBJ2-5; D gene ambiguous. This CDR3 contains 12 residues. The V end lost 0 bases, the J end lost 5 bases, and 4 bases lay between the germline ends. Looked up from germline, CDR1 is SGHTA and CDR2 is FQGNSA. The CDR3 DNA reads TGTGCCAGCAGCTTAGCGGGGGAGACCCAGTACTTC. Translated, it gives CASSLAGETQYF.

The gene calls are TRBV19 and TRBJ2-1; TRBD1 matches 7 bases. J was trimmed by 12 bases and V by 6 bases; bases with no gene match: 11. The CDR3 has 13 amino acids. The germline V gene has CDR1 LNHDA and CDR2 SQIVND (reference sequence). The CDR3 region is CASSDRQGRVQFF. The DNA for the CDR3 is TGTGCCAGTAGCGATAGACAGGGCCGAGTGCAGTTCTTC.

This clonotype has more than one count but fewer than ten. The rearrangement links TRBV10-3 to TRBJ1-5; D gene unclear. The CDR3 runs to 12 residues. CDR1 is ENHRY, CDR2 SYGVKD, per germline. V shed 11 bases and J shed 2 bases, with 10 bases lying between them. In DNA form, the CDR3 reads TGTGCCGCCGGATTTGGCAATCAGCCCCAGCATTTT. Translation: CAAGFGNQPQHF.

The V gene is TRBV19, the J gene TRBJ2-1; 8 bases are shared with TRBD2. Germline CDR1 LNHDA, CDR2 SQIVND (reference sequence). This CDR3 has 13 amino acids. Trimming cost V 4 bases and J 10 bases; bases outside gene matches: 6. Here the CDR3 reads CASSNGGAQEQFF. The CDR3 DNA reads as TGTGCCAGTAGTAACGGGGGGGCTCAGGAGCAGTTCTTC.

This clonotype came up a few times. V usage is TRBV7-6 and J usage is TRBJ2-2; D is unclear. The CDR3 sequence is 13 residues long. V lost 6 bases and J 3 bases, leaving 8 bases between the germline ends. Germline CDR1 and CDR2: SGHVS and FNYEAQ. CDR3 nucleotides: TGTGCCAGCAGGAAGTGGGACACCGGGGAGCTGTTTTTT. It translates to CASRKWDTGELFF.

This clonotype was seen a single time. V and J are TRBV12-3 or TRBV12-4 and TRBJ1-1; no reliable D call. Trimming left V 5 bases short and J 3 bases short, with 16 bases between. CDR3 length: 15 amino acids. For the CDR3, the DNA is TGTGCCAGCAGTCGAGGCACTTGGTTGGACACTGAAGCTTTCTTT. Translating gives CASSRGTWLDTEAFF.

This clonotype was counted a few times. The chain uses TRBV5-6 and TRBJ2-1, with D perhaps matching TRBD2 (5 bases). The CDR3 has 15 residues. Germline CDR1 SGHDT, CDR2 YYEEEE. V lost 3 bases, J lost 3 bases, and 13 bases lay in between. CDR3 sequence reads: CASSWELAFYNEQFF. CDR3 nucleotide sequence: TGTGCCAGCAGCTGGGAATTAGCGTTCTACAATGAGCAGTTCTTC. The full variable domain, in which reference TRBV5-6 and TRBJ2-1 provide the parts outside the CDR3, is DAGVTQSPTHLIKTRGQQVTLRCSPKSGHDTVSWYQQALGQGPQFIFQYYEEEERQRGNFPDRFSGHQFPNYSSELNVNALLLGDSALYLCASSWELAFYNEQFFGPGTRLTVL.

V is TRBV7-2 and J is TRBJ2-3; perhaps TRBD2 as D (6 bases). The V end was cut by 6 bases, the J end by 4 bases, with 20 bases between. This CDR3 has 16 residues. Per germline, CDR1 SGHTA and CDR2 FQGNSA. The CDR3 sequence is CASSYWRGYVADTQYF. Written as DNA, the CDR3 is TGTGCCAGCAGTTACTGGCGGGGCTACGTGGCAGATACGCAGTATTTT. The full variable domain, its missing parts supplied by reference TRBV7-2 and TRBJ2-3, is GAGVSQSPSNKVTEKGKDVELRCDPISGHTALYWYRQSLGQGLEFLIYFQGNSAPDKSGLPSDRFSAERTGGSVSTLTIQRTQQEDSAVYLCASSYWRGYVADTQYFGPGTRLTVL.

The chain joins TRBV7-8 to TRBJ1-5, with TRBD1 matching 11 bases. The CDR3 sequence is 16 residues long. Germline V gives CDR1 SGHVS, CDR2 FQNEAQ. J lost 7 bases, V lost 4 bases, and 9 bases had no gene match. The CDR3 nucleotides are TGTGCCAGCAGCTCAGGACAGGGGGCTTCCCGGCAGCCCCAGCATTTT. Residues: CASSSGQGASRQPQHF.

J is TRBJ2-5 and V is TRBV7-2, with 7 bases identical to TRBD2. Trimming removed 5 bases from V and 4 bases from J; junction bases left unmatched: 7. The CDR3 consists of 14 residues. Germline CDR1 and CDR2: SGHTA and FQGNSA. CDR3 amino acids: CASSRGGVSETQYF. The CDR3 DNA reads as TGTGCCAGCAGCCGTGGGGGGGTATCAGAGACCCAGTACTTC.

Only a few counts were recorded for this clonotype. The rearrangement links TRBV6-1 to TRBJ1-6; D might be TRBD1 (6 bases). CDR1 MNHNS and CDR2 SASEGT come from the germline V gene. The CDR3 has 15 amino acids. V lost 1 base, J lost 9 bases, and 13 bases lay in between. The CDR3: CASSEVTRDTSPLHF. In DNA, the CDR3 is TGTGCCAGCAGTGAAGTTACCCGGGACACTTCACCCCTCCACTTT.

This clonotype appeared many times. The CDR3 protein is CASSTGRRNQPQHF. In DNA, the CDR3 is TGTGCCAGCAGTACAGGGAGACGCAATCAGCCCCAGCATTTT. This sequence joins TRBV12-3 or TRBV12-4 and TRBJ1-5; D perhaps matches TRBD1 (6 bases). Between the trimmed V and J ends, which lost 5 bases and 2 bases, there was a span of 10 bases. The CDR3 covers 14 residues.